This TCR beta chain was identified in a study of blood T cells in healthy people across ages. The authors isolated at least 6 million PBMCs per sample. The length of the CDR3 is 12 residues. Trimming took off 7 bases at V and 7 bases at J, with 13 bases between the two ends. Germline loops: CDR1 SQVTM, CDR2 ANQGSEA. The authors ran a second PCR of 7 to 11 cycles using a sample-barcoded 5' primer and a J-beta primer mix. All samples yielded 3 million or more CDR3-containing paired-end reads. TCRdb re-analysed the 5' RACE reads in MiXCR, keeping a single row per CDR3 protein. Seen here are 1.5 million or so distinct CDR3 sequences, around 39% observed once, and the top ten hold 7% to 9.5%.

Sequences were obtained from blood. This clonotype was sampled from a woman aged 18-29 years in good health. V usage is TRBV29-1 and J usage is TRBJ2-2; D is perhaps TRBD1 (5 bases). The CDR3 DNA reads as TGCAGCGCCCAGGGCCCTATCGGGGAGCTGTTTTTT. Its protein product is CSAQGPIGELFF.